These 28 T cell receptor beta chains share one sample of origin, sequenced in a study of T cells after yellow fever vaccination. TCRdb used MiXCR to reprocess the 5' RACE reads, holding one entry per CDR3 protein. The table lists 450,000 to 650,000 distinct CDR3 sequences, 20% to 25% of them singletons. Material: PBMCs, obtained less than 25 days after the first yellow fever vaccination. Receptor source: a man in his late teens or twenties who received the YFV17D yellow fever vaccine.

This clonotype showed up just a few times. The V gene is TRBV5-5, the J gene TRBJ1-2; D not resolved. The CDR3 extends over 12 amino acids. The V end was cut by 1 base, the J end by 8 bases, with 9 bases between. Germline V CDR1 and CDR2: SGHKS, YYEKEE (reference sequence). This chain's CDR3 is CASSLLSSGYTF. In DNA, the CDR3 is TGTGCCAGCAGCTTGCTGTCCTCCGGCTACACCTTC.

This chain uses TRBV20-1 with TRBJ2-5, with 10 positions matching TRBD2. CDR1 DFQATT and CDR2 SNEGSKA come from the germline V gene (reference sequence). This CDR3 contains 16 residues. J gave up 6 bases and V 4 bases, and 14 bases lay outside the gene matches. The CDR3 protein is CSATPGLAYPRKTQYF. CDR3 nucleotides: TGCAGTGCTACCCCGGGACTAGCGTACCCCAGGAAGACCCAGTACTTC.

This clonotype was detected a few times. The genes are TRBV5-6 and TRBJ1-2, with a possible D match to TRBD1 (6 bases). The V gene lost 1 base and the J gene lost 8 bases, with 18 bases spanning the gap. The CDR3 loop spans 15 amino acids. Germline V CDR1 and CDR2: SGHDT, YYEEEE. CDR3 coding DNA: TGTGCCAGCAGCTTGCCAGGGACACATGCTGGGGGCTACACCTTC. Its translation is CASSLPGTHAGGYTF.

A few counts support this clonotype. CDR3 nucleotides: TGTGCCAGCAGTGGGCAGTTCAAGACAGATACGCAGTATTTT. It is translated as CASSGQFKTDTQYF. This rearrangement joins TRBV28 to TRBJ2-3; D is undetermined. V was clipped by 5 bases and J by 3 bases, with 12 bases between them. CDR1 is MDHEN, CDR2 SYDVKM, per germline. The CDR3 contains 14 residues. Based on the CDR3 plus reference TRBV28 and TRBJ2-3, the full variable domain is DVKVTQSSRYLVKRTGEKVFLECVQDMDHENMFWYRQDPGLGLRLIYFSYDVKMKEKGDIPEGYSVSREKKERFSLILESASTNQTSMYLCASSGQFKTDTQYFGPGTRLTVL.

The chain is built from TRBV20-1 and TRBJ2-1, with 7 bases identical to TRBD2. The V segment lost 4 bases and the J segment 7 bases; nucleotides outside the gene matches: 1. CDR3 length: 11 amino acids. CDR1 DFQATT and CDR2 SNEGSKA come from the germline V gene (reference sequence). CDR3 nucleotide sequence: TGCAGTGCTACGGGGGGAAATGAGCAGTTCTTC. Translated, it gives CSATGGNEQFF.

This clonotype has only a few counts. The rearrangement uses TRBV20-1 and TRBJ1-4; D perhaps matches TRBD1 (5 bases). The germline V gene encodes CDR1 DFQATT and CDR2 SNEGSKA (reference sequence). The CDR3 spans 15 residues. V was cut by 5 bases and J by 4 bases, with 17 bases left in between. Here the CDR3 reads CSAPRPGQGNEKLFF. Written as DNA, the CDR3 is TGCAGTGCTCCCAGGCCAGGGCAGGGTAATGAAAAACTGTTTTTT.

This clonotype was counted between two and nine times. The V gene is TRBV20-1, the J gene TRBJ2-1; D is tentatively TRBD1 or TRBD2 (5 bases each). Trimming left V 2 bases short and J 8 bases short, with 16 bases between. The CDR3 sequence is 14 residues long. The V gene's germline CDR1 is DFQATT and CDR2 SNEGSKA (reference sequence). The CDR3 region has the DNA TGCAGTGCTAGAATGGGACGCTTCATAGATGAGCAGTTCTTC. Translated: CSARMGRFIDEQFF.

This clonotype was observed a few times. V gene TRBV20-1 combines with J gene TRBJ2-1; TRBD2 matches 12 bases. Germline V gene sequence: CDR1 DFQATT, CDR2 SNEGSKA (reference sequence). The CDR3 extends over 13 amino acids. With V trimmed by 3 bases and J by 8 bases, 2 bases remained unmatched. CDR3 nucleotides: TGCAGTGCTAGGACTAGCGGGAGCCATGAGCAGTTCTTC. Translating it yields CSARTSGSHEQFF.

This chain's CDR3 is CASSSEGSLYGYTF. CDR3 nucleotides: TGCGCCAGCAGCTCGGAGGGGTCCCTCTATGGCTACACCTTC. V and J are TRBV5-1 and TRBJ1-2; maybe TRBD1 (5 bases). This CDR3 is built from 14 residues. Trimming took 3 bases from V and 4 from J, leaving 13 bases between them. Germline lookup yields CDR1 SGHRS and CDR2 YFSETQ.

The chain employs TRBV11-2 and TRBJ2-3, with D tentatively TRBD1 or TRBD2 (5 bases each). Germline V gene sequence: CDR1 SGHAT, CDR2 FQNNGV. V was trimmed by 3 bases and J by 1 base, leaving 11 bases between them. The length of the CDR3 is 15 residues. The CDR3 bases are TGTGCCAGCAGCTTGGCTAGGGGAGGCACAGATACGCAGTATTTT. Its translation: CASSLARGGTDTQYF.

The chain combines TRBV11-2 with TRBJ1-1; D is unclear. Germline V gives CDR1 SGHAT, CDR2 FQNNGV. V was trimmed by 2 bases and J by 1 base, leaving 20 bases between them. The CDR3 length is 18 residues. CDR3 coding DNA: TGTGCCAGCAGCTTAACCAACCTCTTTGAGGGCCCGAACACTGAAGCTTTCTTT. Amino acid sequence: CASSLTNLFEGPNTEAFF.

The table lists this clonotype with a few counts. The chain combines TRBV10-2 with TRBJ2-3; D not certain. The germline V gene has CDR1 WSHSY and CDR2 SAAADI. V was pared by 6 bases and J by 4 bases, with 8 bases between. The CDR3 totals 12 residues. For the CDR3, the DNA is TGCGCCAGCAGGGACCGAGCAGATACGCAGTATTTT. Protein product: CASRDRADTQYF.

This clonotype was detected a few times. This chain connects TRBV12-3 or TRBV12-4 to TRBJ2-2, with 9 nucleotides matching TRBD1. After removal of 10 bases from V and 4 bases from J, the junction contained 4 bases not matched to a gene. This CDR3 has 13 residues. CDR3 in amino acids: CATLDRGTGELFF. In nucleotides, the CDR3 is TGTGCCACCCTGGACAGGGGCACCGGGGAGCTGTTTTTT.

In its sample, this clonotype was seen a few times. The CDR3 spells CASSYGTGTGELFF. The CDR3 nucleotides are TGTGCCAGCAGTTACGGGACTGGCACCGGGGAGCTGTTTTTT. This chain uses TRBV6-5 with TRBJ2-2; D possibly corresponds to TRBD2 (6 bases). The V gene lost 2 bases and the J gene lost 4 bases, with 8 bases spanning the gap. From germline, CDR1 is MNHEY and CDR2 SVGAGI. The CDR3 totals 14 residues.

The chain carries TRBV7-9 and TRBJ2-3; tentative D call: TRBD2 (5 bases). The germline gives CDR1 SEHNR, CDR2 FQNEAQ (reference sequence). This CDR3 contains 14 residues. V was cut by 3 bases and J by 2 bases, with 9 bases left in between. The CDR3 DNA reads as TGTGCCAGCAGCTTCGGGGAATACACAGATACGCAGTATTTT. Translating gives CASSFGEYTDTQYF.

There are a few counts of this clonotype. The V and J genes are TRBV4-2 and TRBJ2-6; D uncertain. Germline values: CDR1 LGHNA, CDR2 YNFKEQ. The CDR3 extends over 16 amino acids. The ends were cut back, 4 bases at V and 0 bases at J, with 10 bases in the middle. CDR3 DNA: TGTGCCAGCAGCCGAGCCTTGGCCTCTGGGGCCAACGTCCTGACTTTC. This codes for CASSRALASGANVLTF.

This CDR3 is CASSGPGTGLEQYV. The CDR3 nucleotides are TGTGCCAGCAGTGGGCCCGGGACAGGGCTCGAGCAGTACGTC. This chain connects TRBV25-1 to TRBJ2-7; 9 bases fit TRBD1. Trimming took 4 bases from V and 6 from J; bases not matched to a gene: 7. The V gene's germline CDR1 is MGHDK and CDR2 SYGVNS. The CDR3 has 14 residues.

The chain uses TRBV6-1 and TRBJ2-2, with D possibly being TRBD1 (5 bases). This CDR3 has 13 residues. Trimming cost V 4 bases and J 4 bases, with 7 bases left between them. Looked up from germline, CDR1 is MNHNS and CDR2 is SASEGT. DNA of the CDR3: TGTGCCAGCAGTGGACAGTTCACCGGGGAGCTGTTTTTT. Translating gives CASSGQFTGELFF.

J is TRBJ2-2 and V is TRBV5-6; D uncertain. V lost 0 bases and J 2 bases, leaving 5 bases between the germline ends. CDR1 and CDR2 from the germline V gene are SGHDT and YYEEEE. This CDR3 spans 14 amino acids. CDR3 in DNA: TGTGCCAGCAGCTTGGCTCATAACACCGGGGAGCTGTTTTTT. Its protein product is CASSLAHNTGELFF.

The chain has TRBV4-3 and TRBJ2-5; no firm D call. The germline CDR1 and CDR2 sequences are LGHNA and YSLEER. V shed 4 bases and J shed 3 bases, with 15 bases lying between them. This CDR3 has 15 amino acids. In DNA form, the CDR3 reads TGCGCCAGCAGCCCAACGAGGACCCTGAAAGAGACCCAGTACTTC. Its translation: CASSPTRTLKETQYF.

This clonotype was picked up a small number of times. V is TRBV5-4 and J is TRBJ2-3; maybe TRBD2 (6 bases). V lost 4 bases and J 0 bases, leaving 12 bases between the germline ends. CDR1 and CDR2 from the germline V gene are SGHNT and YYREEE (reference sequence). There are 15 residues in the CDR3. The CDR3 loop is CASSISGSSTDTQYF. CDR3 in DNA: TGTGCCAGCAGCATTAGCGGATCTAGCACAGATACGCAGTATTTT.

This clonotype was seen more than once but under ten times. The rearrangement joins TRBV11-2 to TRBJ1-2; D might be TRBD1 (6 bases). CDR1 SGHAT and CDR2 FQNNGV come from the germline V gene. V lost 2 bases and J 8 bases, leaving 15 bases between the germline ends. This CDR3 spans 14 amino acids. CDR3 sequence (DNA): TGTGCCAGCAGCTTACCCCCAGGGGCTAAAGGCTACACCTTC. Amino acids: CASSLPPGAKGYTF.

This clonotype has only a few counts. This chain joins TRBV5-1 and TRBJ1-2; D might be TRBD1 (5 bases). Germline V lookup: CDR1 SGHRS, CDR2 YFSETQ. This CDR3 has 16 residues. Trimming removed 4 bases at V and 4 bases at J, with 20 bases between. The DNA of the CDR3 is TGCGCCAGCAGCCGGACAATGGCCAGGGAGAGCTATGGCTACACCTTC. As protein: CASSRTMARESYGYTF.

J is TRBJ1-5 and V is TRBV28; D not certain. The germline V and J ends were trimmed by 3 bases and 0 bases, with 12 bases remaining between them. The CDR3 runs 16 residues. Germline lookup yields CDR1 MDHEN and CDR2 SYDVKM. DNA for the CDR3: TGTGCCAGCAGTTTGTTGGGAAGGTATAGCAATCAGCCCCAGCATTTT. This gives the protein CASSLLGRYSNQPQHF.

This clonotype was seen at least ten times. The V and J genes are TRBV19 and TRBJ2-7; 10 nucleotides align to TRBD1. This CDR3 comprises 17 residues. From germline, CDR1 is LNHDA and CDR2 SQIVND (reference sequence). V gave up 5 bases and J gave up 2 bases; unmatched junction bases: 12. The CDR3: CASSSLRRTGGPYEQYF. The CDR3 bases are TGTGCCAGTAGTTCACTCCGCCGGACAGGGGGTCCCTACGAGCAGTACTTC.

This clonotype appeared a few times. The chain carries TRBV5-4 and TRBJ2-1; no firm D call. Trimming cost V 4 bases and J 0 bases, with 11 bases left between them. Per the germline V gene, CDR1 is SGHNT and CDR2 is YYREEE (reference sequence). This CDR3 contains 15 residues. Here the CDR3 DNA reads TGTGCCAGCAGCCCCCGCAAGAGCTCCTACAATGAGCAGTTCTTC. Translated: CASSPRKSSYNEQFF. Looking up the rest from reference TRBV5-4 and TRBJ2-1 gives the full variable domain: ETGVTQSPTHLIKTRGQQVTLRCSSQSGHNTVSWYQQALGQGPQFIFQYYREEENGRGNFPPRFSGLQFPNYSSELNVNALELDDSALYLCASSPRKSSYNEQFFGPGTRLTVL.

Of note for this clonotype: A much larger clone differs from this one at a single base, so this may be a read error. The chain links TRBV5-4 to TRBJ2-7; no reliable D call. V lost 2 bases, J lost 0 bases, and 6 bases lay in between. The length of the CDR3 is 13 residues. Germline loops: CDR1 SGHNT, CDR2 YYREEE (reference sequence). In nucleotides, the CDR3 is TGTGCCAGCAGCTTAATGGGCTCCTACGAGCAGTACGTC. Translation gives CASSLMGSYEQYV.

The V call is TRBV10-2, the J call TRBJ1-5; the D gene is possibly TRBD1 (6 bases). V was pared by 2 bases and J by 0 bases, with 17 bases between. This CDR3 comprises 18 residues. From germline, CDR1 is WSHSY and CDR2 SAAADI. The CDR3 here is CASSETPRQALSNQPQHF. In DNA form, the CDR3 reads TGCGCCAGCAGTGAGACCCCGCGACAGGCGCTTAGCAATCAGCCCCAGCATTTT.